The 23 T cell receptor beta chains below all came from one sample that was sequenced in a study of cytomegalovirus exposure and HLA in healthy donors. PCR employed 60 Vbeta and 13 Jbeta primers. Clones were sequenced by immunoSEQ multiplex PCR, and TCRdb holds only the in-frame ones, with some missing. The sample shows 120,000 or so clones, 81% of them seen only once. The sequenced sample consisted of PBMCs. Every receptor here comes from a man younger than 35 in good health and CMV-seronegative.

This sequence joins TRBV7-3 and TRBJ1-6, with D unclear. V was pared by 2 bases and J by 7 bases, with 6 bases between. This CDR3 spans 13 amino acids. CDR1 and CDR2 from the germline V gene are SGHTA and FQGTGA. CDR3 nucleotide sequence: TGTGCCAGCAGCTTATGGGCAAATTCACCCCTCCACTTT. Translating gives CASSLWANSPLHF. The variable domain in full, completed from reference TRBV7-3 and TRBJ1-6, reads GAGVSQTPSNKVTEKGKYVELRCDPISGHTALYWYRQSLGQGPEFLIYFQGTGAADDSGLPNDRFFAVRPEGSVSTLKIQRTERGDSAVYLCASSLWANSPLHFGNGTRLTVT.

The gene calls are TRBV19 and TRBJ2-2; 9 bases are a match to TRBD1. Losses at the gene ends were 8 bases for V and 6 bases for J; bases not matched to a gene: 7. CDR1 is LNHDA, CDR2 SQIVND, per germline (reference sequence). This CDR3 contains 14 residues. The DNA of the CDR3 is TGTGCCAGTCAAAGACAGGGGGGGTCCGGGGAGCTGTTTTTT. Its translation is CASQRQGGSGELFF. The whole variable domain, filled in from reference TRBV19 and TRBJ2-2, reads DGGITQSPKYLFRKEGQNVTLSCEQNLNHDAMYWYRQDPGQGLRLIYYSQIVNDFQKGDIAEGYSVSREKKESFPLTVTSAQKNPTAFYLCASQRQGGSGELFFGEGSRLTVL.

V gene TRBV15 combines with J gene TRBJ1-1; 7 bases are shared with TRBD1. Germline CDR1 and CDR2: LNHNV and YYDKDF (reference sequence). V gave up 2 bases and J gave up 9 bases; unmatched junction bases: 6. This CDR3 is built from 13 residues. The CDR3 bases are TGTGCCACCAGCAGACCTATGGACAGGCAAGCTTTCTTT. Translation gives CATSRPMDRQAFF.

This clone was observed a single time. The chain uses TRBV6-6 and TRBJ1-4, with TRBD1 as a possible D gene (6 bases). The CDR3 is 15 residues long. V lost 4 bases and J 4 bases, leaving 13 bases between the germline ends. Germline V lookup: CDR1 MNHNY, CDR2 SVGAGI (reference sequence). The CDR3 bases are TGTGCCAGCAGTTCAAACCAGGGGTTTAATGAAAAACTGTTTTTT. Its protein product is CASSSNQGFNEKLFF.

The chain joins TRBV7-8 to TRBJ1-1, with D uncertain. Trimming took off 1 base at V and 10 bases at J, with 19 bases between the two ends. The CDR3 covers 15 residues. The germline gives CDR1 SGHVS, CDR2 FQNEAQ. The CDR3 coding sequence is TGTGCCAGCAGCTTAGAGGGAGCCCCTGTTGTCGGAGCTTTCTTT. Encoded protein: CASSLEGAPVVGAFF.

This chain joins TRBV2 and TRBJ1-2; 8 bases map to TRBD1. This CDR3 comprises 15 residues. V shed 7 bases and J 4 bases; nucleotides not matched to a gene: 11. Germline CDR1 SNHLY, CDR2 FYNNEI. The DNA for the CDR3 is TGTGCCAGCATCGCCCAGGGGGCCCCTGGCTATGGCTACACCTTC. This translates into CASIAQGAPGYGYTF.

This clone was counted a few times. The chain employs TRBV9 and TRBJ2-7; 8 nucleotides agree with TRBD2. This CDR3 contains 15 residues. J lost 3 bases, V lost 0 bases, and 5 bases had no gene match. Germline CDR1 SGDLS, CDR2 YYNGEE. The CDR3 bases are TGTGCCAGCAGCGTAGGCTCGGGGGGGGGCTACGAGCAGTACTTC. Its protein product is CASSVGSGGGYEQYF.

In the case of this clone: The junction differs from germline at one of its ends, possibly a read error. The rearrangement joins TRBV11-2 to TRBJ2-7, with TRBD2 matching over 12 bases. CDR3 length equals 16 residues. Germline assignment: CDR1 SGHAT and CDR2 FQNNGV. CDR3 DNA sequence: TGTGCCAGCAGCTTAAGGACCTCTAGACTAGCGGGGGACCCGAACTTC. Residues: CASSLRTSRLAGDPNF.

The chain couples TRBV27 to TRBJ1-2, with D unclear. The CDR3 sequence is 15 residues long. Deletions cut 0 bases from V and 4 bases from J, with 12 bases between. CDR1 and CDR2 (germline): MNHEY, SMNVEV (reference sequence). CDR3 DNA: TGTGCCAGCAGTTTATCGGGAGAGGGCGGCTATGGCTACACCTTC. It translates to CASSLSGEGGYGYTF.

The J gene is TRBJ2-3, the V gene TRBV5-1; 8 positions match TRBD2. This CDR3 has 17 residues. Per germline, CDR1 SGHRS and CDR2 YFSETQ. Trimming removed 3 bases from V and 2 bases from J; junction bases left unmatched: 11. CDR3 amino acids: CASSSGRGLGPTDTQYF. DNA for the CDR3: TGCGCCAGCAGCTCCGGGAGGGGGTTGGGACCCACAGATACGCAGTATTTT.

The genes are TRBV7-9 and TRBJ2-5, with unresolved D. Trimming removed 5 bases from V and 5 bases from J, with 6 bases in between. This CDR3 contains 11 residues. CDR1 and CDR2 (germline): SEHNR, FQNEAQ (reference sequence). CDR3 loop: CASSPSETQYF. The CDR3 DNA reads TGTGCCAGCAGCCCCTCGGAGACCCAGTACTTC.

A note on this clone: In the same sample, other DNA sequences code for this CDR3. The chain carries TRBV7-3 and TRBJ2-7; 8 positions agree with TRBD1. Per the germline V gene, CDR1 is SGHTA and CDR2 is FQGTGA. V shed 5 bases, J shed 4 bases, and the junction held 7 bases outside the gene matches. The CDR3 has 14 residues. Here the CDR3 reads CASSPGQGAYEQYF. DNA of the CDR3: TGTGCCAGCAGCCCCGGGCAGGGGGCTTACGAGCAGTACTTC. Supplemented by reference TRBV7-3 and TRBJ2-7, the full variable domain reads GAGVSQTPSNKVTEKGKYVELRCDPISGHTALYWYRQSLGQGPEFLIYFQGTGAADDSGLPNDRFFAVRPEGSVSTLKIQRTERGDSAVYLCASSPGQGAYEQYFGPGTRLTVT.

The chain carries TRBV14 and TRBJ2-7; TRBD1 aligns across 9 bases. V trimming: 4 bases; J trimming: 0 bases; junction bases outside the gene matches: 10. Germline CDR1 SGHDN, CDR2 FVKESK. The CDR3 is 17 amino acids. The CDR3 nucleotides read TGTGCCAGCAGCCCCAAACGAAGGGACAGGGACTCCTACGAGCAGTACTTC. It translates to CASSPKRRDRDSYEQYF.

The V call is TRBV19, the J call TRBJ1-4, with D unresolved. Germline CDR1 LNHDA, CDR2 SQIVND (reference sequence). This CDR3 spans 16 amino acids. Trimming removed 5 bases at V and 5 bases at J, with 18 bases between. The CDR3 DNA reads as TGTGCCAGTAGTCTCTCACCTGGCGGCTACAATGAAAAACTGTTTTTT. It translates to CASSLSPGGYNEKLFF.

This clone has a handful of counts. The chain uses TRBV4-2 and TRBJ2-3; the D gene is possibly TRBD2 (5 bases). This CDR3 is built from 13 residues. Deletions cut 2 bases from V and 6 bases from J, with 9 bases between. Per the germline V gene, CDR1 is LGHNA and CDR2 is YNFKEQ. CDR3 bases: TGTGCCAGCAGCCAAAGCAGAGGGGATACGCAGTATTTT. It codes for CASSQSRGDTQYF.

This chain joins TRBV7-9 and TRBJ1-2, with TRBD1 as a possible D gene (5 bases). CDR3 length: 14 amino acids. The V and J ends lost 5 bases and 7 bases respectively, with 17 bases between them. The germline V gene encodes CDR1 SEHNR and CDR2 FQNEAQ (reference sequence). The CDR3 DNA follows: TGTGCCAGCAGCGATCCGACAACCACAGGTGGCTACACCTTC. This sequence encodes CASSDPTTTGGYTF.

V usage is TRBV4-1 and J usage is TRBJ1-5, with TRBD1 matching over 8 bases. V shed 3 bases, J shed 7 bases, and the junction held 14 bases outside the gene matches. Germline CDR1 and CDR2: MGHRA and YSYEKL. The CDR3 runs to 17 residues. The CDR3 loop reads CASSHPGTGRLGQPQHF. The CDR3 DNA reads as TGCGCCAGCAGCCATCCCGGGACAGGACGATTGGGGCAGCCCCAGCATTTT.

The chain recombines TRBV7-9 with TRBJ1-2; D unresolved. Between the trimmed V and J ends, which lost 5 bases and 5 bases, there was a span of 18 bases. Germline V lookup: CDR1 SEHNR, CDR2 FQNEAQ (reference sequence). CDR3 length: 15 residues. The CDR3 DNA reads TGTGCCAGCAGCACATACCCCCATCCGTCTTATGGCTACACCTTC. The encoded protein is CASSTYPHPSYGYTF.

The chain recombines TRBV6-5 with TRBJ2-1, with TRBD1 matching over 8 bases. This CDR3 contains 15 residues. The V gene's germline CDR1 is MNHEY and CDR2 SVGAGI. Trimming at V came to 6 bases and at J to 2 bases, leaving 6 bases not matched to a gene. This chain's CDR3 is CASRRGQGPYNEQFF. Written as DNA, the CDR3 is TGTGCCAGCAGACGCGGACAGGGACCCTACAATGAGCAGTTCTTC.

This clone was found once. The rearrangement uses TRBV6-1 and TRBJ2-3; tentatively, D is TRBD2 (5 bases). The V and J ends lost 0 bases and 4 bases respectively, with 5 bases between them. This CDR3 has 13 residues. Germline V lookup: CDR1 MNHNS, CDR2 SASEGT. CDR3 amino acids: CASSEAGADTQYF. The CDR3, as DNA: TGTGCCAGCAGTGAAGCGGGAGCAGATACGCAGTATTTT.

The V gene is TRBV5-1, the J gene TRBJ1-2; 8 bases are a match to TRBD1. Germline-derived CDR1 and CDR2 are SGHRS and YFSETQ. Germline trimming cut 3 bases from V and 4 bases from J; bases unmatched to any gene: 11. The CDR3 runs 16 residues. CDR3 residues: CASSSRHRGSGYGYTF. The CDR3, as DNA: TGCGCCAGCAGCTCGAGGCACAGGGGGTCGGGCTATGGCTACACCTTC.

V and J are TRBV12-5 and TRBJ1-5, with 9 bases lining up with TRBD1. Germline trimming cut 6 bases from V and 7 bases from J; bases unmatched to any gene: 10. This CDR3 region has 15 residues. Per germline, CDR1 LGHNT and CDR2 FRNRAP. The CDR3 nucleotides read TGTGCTAGTGGGGCCGGGACAGGGTTGAGGCAGCCCCAGCATTTT. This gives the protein CASGAGTGLRQPQHF.

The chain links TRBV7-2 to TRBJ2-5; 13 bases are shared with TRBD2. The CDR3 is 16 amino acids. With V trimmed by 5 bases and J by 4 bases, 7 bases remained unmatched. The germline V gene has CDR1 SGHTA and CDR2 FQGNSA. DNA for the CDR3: TGTGCCAGCAGCACACAGGGACTAGCGGGGAGAGAGACCCAGTACTTC. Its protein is CASSTQGLAGRETQYF.